Following are 31 T cell receptor beta chains from one sample sequenced in a study of stem cell transplantation in POMP-related autoinflammatory disease. Libraries were prepared by immunoSEQ multiplex PCR; TCRdb keeps only in-frame clonotypes and omits some of them. The sample shows tens of thousands of clones, roughly 93% of them seen only once. The specimen comprised CD4+ T cells from PBMCs, sampled after stem cell transplantation. The receptors were sampled from a human patient with POMP-related autoinflammation and immune dysregulation (PRAID). Some T cells could come from the graft donor.

This chain joins TRBV3-1 (or the pseudogene TRBV3-2) and TRBJ2-5; 12 bases align to TRBD2. CDR3 length: 16 residues. Trimming at V came to 6 bases and at J to 1 base, leaving 6 bases not matched to a gene. The germline gives CDR1 LGHDT, CDR2 YNNKEL (reference sequence). The CDR3 DNA is TGTGCCAGCAGTCGAAGGACTAGCGGGGTCCAAGAGACCCAGTACTTC. Translating gives CASSRRTSGVQETQYF.

The J gene is TRBJ1-2, the V gene TRBV19; 7 bases match TRBD1. The CDR3 covers 17 residues. V was clipped by 4 bases and J by 3 bases; unmatched bases: 14. Germline CDR1 LNHDA, CDR2 SQIVND (reference sequence). This CDR3 is CASSTRDSPRVDYGYTF. In DNA form, the CDR3 reads TGTGCCAGTAGTACCCGGGACAGCCCAAGAGTAGACTATGGCTACACCTTC. Variable domain in full (rest from reference TRBV19 and TRBJ1-2): DGGITQSPKYLFRKEGQNVTLSCEQNLNHDAMYWYRQDPGQGLRLIYYSQIVNDFQKGDIAEGYSVSREKKESFPLTVTSAQKNPTAFYLCASSTRDSPRVDYGYTFGSGTRLTVV.

This chain joins TRBV6-5 and TRBJ1-2; 9 bases match TRBD1. V was clipped by 5 bases and J by 6 bases; unmatched bases: 10. The CDR3 contains 15 residues. The germline gives CDR1 MNHEY, CDR2 SVGAGI. CDR3 amino acids: CASSTQRQGGHGYTF. The CDR3 DNA sequence: TGTGCCAGCAGTACTCAAAGACAGGGGGGCCATGGCTACACCTTC.

The chain couples TRBV2 to TRBJ2-7, with D unresolved. The length of the CDR3 is 11 residues. Per germline, CDR1 SNHLY and CDR2 FYNNEI. V lost 4 bases and J 0 bases, leaving 1 base between the germline ends. CDR3 in amino acids: CASSASYEQYF. Written as DNA, the CDR3 is TGTGCCAGCAGTGCCTCCTACGAGCAGTACTTC.

The chain is built from TRBV3-1 (or the pseudogene TRBV3-2) and TRBJ1-2; D not certain. V gave up 0 bases and J gave up 10 bases, with 9 bases separating them. The CDR3 consists of 12 residues. Germline V gene sequence: CDR1 LGHDT, CDR2 YNNKEL (reference sequence). In DNA form, the CDR3 reads TGTGCCAGCAGCCAAGAAAGTCTCGACTACACCTTC. Translated, it gives CASSQESLDYTF.

The CDR3 sequence: CASSYRIRDSPLHF. Written as DNA, the CDR3 is TGTGCCAGCAGTTACCGGATCAGGGATTCACCCCTCCACTTT. The chain links TRBV6-2 or TRBV6-3 to TRBJ1-6; TRBD1 is a possible D gene (5 bases). V lost 2 bases and J 8 bases, leaving 10 bases between the germline ends. Germline loops: CDR1 MNHEY, CDR2 SVGEGT. The CDR3 has 14 residues.

The rearrangement links TRBV28 to TRBJ2-3; D may be TRBD2 (5 bases). The CDR3 loop spans 15 amino acids. V was cut by 7 bases and J by 4 bases, with 18 bases left in between. Germline V gene data show CDR1 as MDHEN and CDR2 as SYDVKM. Written as DNA, the CDR3 is TGTGCCAGCAACTTTAGGAGGTCCTCCCCAGATACGCAGTATTTT. Protein product: CASNFRRSSPDTQYF.

The V gene is TRBV4-2, the J gene TRBJ1-4; TRBD1 might be the D (6 bases). Trimming cost V 0 bases and J 0 bases, with 17 bases left between them. Germline lookup yields CDR1 LGHNA and CDR2 YNFKEQ. The CDR3 contains 19 residues. Here the CDR3 DNA reads TGTGCCAGCAGCCAAGATCTGGTACAGGGATCAGCAACTAATGAAAAACTGTTTTTT. It specifies CASSQDLVQGSATNEKLFF.

This clone showed up just once. The rearrangement joins TRBV5-6 to TRBJ1-6, with D possibly being TRBD1 (5 bases). The CDR3 loop spans 13 amino acids. V was cut by 6 bases and J by 5 bases, with 9 bases left in between. Germline CDR1 and CDR2: SGHDT and YYEEEE. The CDR3 reads CASKGRDNSPLHF. CDR3 bases: TGTGCCAGCAAGGGACGGGATAATTCACCCCTCCACTTT.

The chain combines TRBV28 with TRBJ1-1; TRBD1 is a possible D gene (6 bases). Looked up from germline, CDR1 is MDHEN and CDR2 is SYDVKM. This CDR3 region has 16 residues. V gave up 3 bases and J gave up 3 bases, with 17 bases separating them. The CDR3 bases are TGTGCCAGCAGTTTGGGGACTTGGGGGGCCCACACTGAAGCTTTCTTT. Amino acids: CASSLGTWGAHTEAFF.

The rearrangement uses TRBV9 and TRBJ2-1; weak D call: TRBD1 (5 bases). Trimming removed 6 bases at V and 5 bases at J, with 12 bases between. Per the germline V gene, CDR1 is SGDLS and CDR2 is YYNGEE. The CDR3 has 13 residues. CDR3 amino acids: CASNPGNHNEQFF. Here the CDR3 DNA reads TGTGCCAGCAACCCAGGGAACCACAATGAGCAGTTCTTC.

The V gene is TRBV2, the J gene TRBJ1-1; D is possibly TRBD1 (6 bases). Germline CDR1 reads SNHLY; CDR2 reads FYNNEI. Trimming shortened V by 9 bases and J by 1 base, and 27 bases separated the two germline ends. The CDR3 spans 18 residues. The chain's CDR3 is CASKGGLGQGYQNTEAFF. The CDR3 DNA sequence: TGTGCCAGTAAAGGTGGGTTGGGGCAGGGGTACCAGAACACTGAAGCTTTCTTT.

The J gene is TRBJ1-2, the V gene TRBV9, with a possible D match to TRBD1 (5 bases). The CDR3 is 13 amino acids. The germline V gene has CDR1 SGDLS and CDR2 YYNGEE. The V end lost 4 bases, the J end lost 5 bases, and 12 bases lay between the germline ends. DNA of the CDR3: TGTGCCAGCAGCCCCACAGGCTGGTATGGCTACACCTTC. Its translation is CASSPTGWYGYTF.

V and J are TRBV2 and TRBJ1-2; D might be TRBD1 (5 bases). With 7 bases removed from V and 5 bases from J, the gap between germline ends came to 17 bases. The CDR3 length is 14 residues. Per the germline V gene, CDR1 is SNHLY and CDR2 is FYNNEI. This CDR3 is CASTPGWLGYGYTF. The CDR3 DNA reads TGTGCCAGCACCCCAGGGTGGCTCGGGTATGGCTACACCTTC.

V and J are TRBV6-5 and TRBJ2-5; D call uncertain. The CDR3 loop spans 13 amino acids. CDR1 MNHEY and CDR2 SVGAGI come from the germline V gene. Trimming stripped 5 bases from V and 1 base from J, with 8 bases between. DNA of the CDR3: TGTGCCAGCAGTCGTATGATCCAAGAGACCCAGTACTTC. Translating gives CASSRMIQETQYF.

CDR3 region: CASSFTGRVSNQPQHF. The CDR3 nucleotides read TGTGCCAGCAGCTTTACTGGGAGGGTAAGCAATCAGCCCCAGCATTTT. V usage is TRBV5-5 and J usage is TRBJ1-5; D gene unclear. Germline CDR1 and CDR2: SGHKS and YYEKEE (reference sequence). The germline V and J ends were trimmed by 2 bases and 1 base, with 13 bases remaining between them. The CDR3 totals 16 residues.

The chain is built from TRBV11-2 and TRBJ2-2; D perhaps matches TRBD2 (5 bases). This CDR3 region has 17 residues. The V and J ends lost 5 bases and 4 bases respectively, with 20 bases between them. The germline gives CDR1 SGHAT, CDR2 FQNNGV. The CDR3 reads CASSPLGWEWGTGELFF. In DNA, the CDR3 is TGTGCCAGCAGCCCATTAGGTTGGGAGTGGGGCACCGGGGAGCTGTTTTTT.

In DNA form, the CDR3 reads TGTGCCAGCAGCCCGTGGAAGGATAATCAGCCCCAGCATTTT. It yields the protein CASSPWKDNQPQHF. This chain joins TRBV16 and TRBJ1-5; D not resolved. The CDR3 loop spans 14 amino acids. Germline V gene data show CDR1 as KGHSY and CDR2 as FQNENV. Trimming took off 4 bases at V and 4 bases at J, with 11 bases between the two ends.

The V gene is TRBV5-1, the J gene TRBJ2-2; D not resolved. Trimming shortened V by 1 base and J by 5 bases, and 9 bases separated the two germline ends. Germline values: CDR1 SGHRS, CDR2 YFSETQ. The CDR3 has 14 amino acids. CDR3: CASSLTLRTGELFF. CDR3 nucleotide sequence: TGCGCCAGCAGCTTGACTCTAAGGACCGGGGAGCTGTTTTTT.

The chain joins TRBV10-3 to TRBJ2-3; D is ambiguous. Trimming stripped 2 bases from V and 5 bases from J, with 8 bases between. Looked up from germline, CDR1 is ENHRY and CDR2 is SYGVKD. The CDR3 covers 13 residues. CDR3 residues: CAISEEERDTQYF. The CDR3 DNA reads TGTGCCATCAGTGAGGAAGAGAGAGATACGCAGTATTTT.

This chain uses TRBV5-1 with TRBJ2-3, with a weak D call TRBD2 (5 bases). Germline loops: CDR1 SGHRS, CDR2 YFSETQ. This CDR3 has 18 amino acids. Trimming stripped 2 bases from V and 1 base from J, with 20 bases between. CDR3 sequence: CASSLLAGLKRGTDTQYF. The CDR3 DNA sequence: TGCGCCAGCAGCTTATTGGCCGGACTGAAGAGGGGCACAGATACGCAGTATTTT. Full variable domain (rest looked up from reference TRBV5-1 and TRBJ2-3): KAGVTQTPRYLIKTRGQQVTLSCSPISGHRSVSWYQQTPGQGLQFLFEYFSETQRNKGNFPGRFSGRQFSNSRSEMNVSTLELGDSALYLCASSLLAGLKRGTDTQYFGPGTRLTVL.

The V gene is TRBV6-2 or TRBV6-3, the J gene TRBJ1-1; D is perhaps TRBD1 (6 bases). The V and J ends lost 6 bases and 0 bases respectively, with 20 bases between them. The CDR3 is 17 residues long. The germline CDR1 and CDR2 sequences are MNHEY and SVGEGT. CDR3 protein: CASSLPPGVGMNTEAFF. CDR3 sequence (DNA): TGTGCCAGCAGCTTACCCCCAGGGGTTGGGATGAACACTGAAGCTTTCTTT.

The J gene is TRBJ2-7, the V gene TRBV11-2, with TRBD2 identical over 8 bases. This CDR3 comprises 14 residues. V shed 3 bases and J 2 bases; nucleotides not matched to a gene: 3. Looked up from germline, CDR1 is SGHAT and CDR2 is FQNNGV. CDR3 bases: TGTGCCAGCAGCTTCACTAGCGGTGCCTACGAGCAGTACTTC. This encodes CASSFTSGAYEQYF.

The chain recombines TRBV28 with TRBJ2-1, with 10 nucleotides matching TRBD2. This CDR3 is built from 20 residues. In germline, CDR1 is MDHEN, CDR2 SYDVKM. With V trimmed by 1 base and J by 7 bases, 19 bases remained unmatched. CDR3 DNA: TGTGCCAGCAGTTTATTGGTACTAGCGGGGCCAAGGGGCTTTTTGAATGAGCAGTTCTTC. Residues: CASSLLVLAGPRGFLNEQFF.

CDR3 sequence: CASSENRGGEQYF. The CDR3 DNA reads TGTGCCAGCAGTGAGAACAGGGGCGGCGAGCAGTACTTC. V and J are TRBV2 and TRBJ2-7; TRBD1 matches 7 bases. The CDR3 consists of 13 residues. The V gene end was trimmed by 3 bases and the J gene end by 6 bases; junction bases not matched to a gene: 5. CDR1 and CDR2 (germline): SNHLY, FYNNEI.

V gene TRBV30 combines with J gene TRBJ2-5; weak D call: TRBD1 (6 bases). CDR1 and CDR2 (germline): GTSNPN, SVGIG (reference sequence). This CDR3 has 14 residues. V dropped 3 bases and J dropped 5 bases, with 16 bases sitting between them. As DNA, the CDR3 is TGTGCCTGGAGGAAAACACAGGGACGGGAGACCCAGTACTTC. This codes for CAWRKTQGRETQYF.

The chain links TRBV15 to TRBJ2-5; D unclear. CDR1 and CDR2 from the germline V gene are LNHNV and YYDKDF (reference sequence). The CDR3 is 14 amino acids. Deletions cut 1 base from V and 5 bases from J, with 11 bases between. CDR3 sequence (DNA): TGTGCCACCAGCAGAGGCCCCCTCGGGGAGACCCAGTACTTC. Translated: CATSRGPLGETQYF.

The chain joins TRBV11-2 to TRBJ2-3; 10 bases are shared with TRBD2. The germline V gene encodes CDR1 SGHAT and CDR2 FQNNGV. The junction had 7 bases not matched to a gene; V was cut back by 7 bases and J by 6 bases. CDR3 size: 14 residues. CDR3 bases: TGTGCCAGCACGGAGCGGGGGGGCCACGATACGCAGTATTTT. Its protein is CASTERGGHDTQYF.

This chain joins TRBV11-3 and TRBJ2-7, with D perhaps matching TRBD2 (7 bases). The CDR3 has 19 amino acids. The germline V gene has CDR1 SGHNT and CDR2 YENEEA. Trimming left V 0 bases short and J 1 base short, with 22 bases between. CDR3 DNA: TGTGCCAGCAGCTTAGAGGGGGGGCGGCGGTACCTAAATTCCTACGAGCAGTACTTC. Translating gives CASSLEGGRRYLNSYEQYF.

The count of this clone is one. V and J are TRBV2 and TRBJ2-5; D not certain. The CDR3 loop spans 15 amino acids. CDR1 is SNHLY, CDR2 FYNNEI, per germline. The V gene lost 3 bases and the J gene lost 2 bases, with 13 bases spanning the gap. The CDR3 nucleotides are TGTGCCAGCAGTGATTCGACATTTCGACAAGAGACCCAGTACTTC. As protein: CASSDSTFRQETQYF.

The chain links TRBV18 to TRBJ1-2; no clear D. V lost 5 bases and J lost 4, with 11 bases in between. CDR3 length: 13 residues. Germline assignment: CDR1 KGHSH and CDR2 LQKENI. The CDR3 sequence: CASSSPDSYGYTF. The CDR3 DNA reads as TGTGCCAGCTCATCGCCGGACTCCTATGGCTACACCTTC. Complete variable domain (other parts from reference TRBV18 and TRBJ1-2): NAGVMQNPRHLVRRRGQEARLRCSPMKGHSHVYWYRQLPEEGLKFMVYLQKENIIDESGMPKERFSAEFPKEGPSILRIQQVVRGDSAAYFCASSSPDSYGYTFGSGTRLTVV.